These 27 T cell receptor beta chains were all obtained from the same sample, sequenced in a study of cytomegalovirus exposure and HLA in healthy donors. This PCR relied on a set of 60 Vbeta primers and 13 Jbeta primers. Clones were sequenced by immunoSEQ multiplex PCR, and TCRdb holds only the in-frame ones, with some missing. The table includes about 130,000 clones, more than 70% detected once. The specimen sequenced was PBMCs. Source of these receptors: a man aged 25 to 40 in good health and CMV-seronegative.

The CDR3 here is CASSLAAYNEQFF. The CDR3 DNA reads as TGTGCCAGCAGTTTAGCGGCCTACAATGAGCAGTTCTTC. The rearrangement uses TRBV27 and TRBJ2-1, with D uncertain. Per the germline V gene, CDR1 is MNHEY and CDR2 is SMNVEV (reference sequence). The CDR3 runs to 13 residues. The ends were cut back, 2 bases at V and 2 bases at J, with 4 bases in the middle.

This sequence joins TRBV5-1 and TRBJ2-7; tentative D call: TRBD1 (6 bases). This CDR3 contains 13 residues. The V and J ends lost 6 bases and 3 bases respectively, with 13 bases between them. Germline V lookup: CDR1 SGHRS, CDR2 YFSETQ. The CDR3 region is CASTRDNHYEQYF. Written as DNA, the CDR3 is TGCGCCAGCACAAGGGACAATCACTACGAGCAGTACTTC.

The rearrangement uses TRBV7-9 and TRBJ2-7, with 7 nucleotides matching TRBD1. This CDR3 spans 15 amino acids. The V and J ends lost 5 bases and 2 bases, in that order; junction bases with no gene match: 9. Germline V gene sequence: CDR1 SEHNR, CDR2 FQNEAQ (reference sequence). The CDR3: CASSNWTGRPYEQYF. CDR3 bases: TGTGCCAGCAGCAACTGGACAGGAAGACCCTACGAGCAGTACTTC.

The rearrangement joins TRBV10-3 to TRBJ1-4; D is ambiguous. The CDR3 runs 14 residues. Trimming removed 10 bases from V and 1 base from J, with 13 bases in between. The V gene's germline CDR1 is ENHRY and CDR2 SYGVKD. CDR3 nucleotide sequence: TGTGCCACGCCCGGTGGGCGAACTAATGAAAAACTGTTTTTT. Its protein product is CATPGGRTNEKLFF.

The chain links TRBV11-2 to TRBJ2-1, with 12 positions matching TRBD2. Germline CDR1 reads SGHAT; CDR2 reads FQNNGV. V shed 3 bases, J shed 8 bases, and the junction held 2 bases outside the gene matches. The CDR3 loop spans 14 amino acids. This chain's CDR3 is CASSFASGRDEQFF. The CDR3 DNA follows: TGTGCCAGCAGCTTCGCTAGCGGGAGGGATGAGCAGTTCTTC.

In DNA, the CDR3 is TGCGCCAGCAGCCGACTGGGACTAGCGAGCGATGAGCAGTTCTTC. It codes for CASSRLGLASDEQFF. The J gene is TRBJ2-1, the V gene TRBV4-1; 10 bases agree with TRBD2. Per the germline V gene, CDR1 is MGHRA and CDR2 is YSYEKL. The V gene end was trimmed by 4 bases and the J gene end by 8 bases; junction bases not matched to a gene: 8. The CDR3 is 15 residues long.

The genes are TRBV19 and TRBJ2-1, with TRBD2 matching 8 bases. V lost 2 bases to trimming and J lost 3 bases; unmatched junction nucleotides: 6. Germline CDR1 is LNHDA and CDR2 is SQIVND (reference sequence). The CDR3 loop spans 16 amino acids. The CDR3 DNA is TGTGCCAGTAGTATACCCCAGGGACTAGGCTACAATGAGCAGTTCTTC. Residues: CASSIPQGLGYNEQFF.

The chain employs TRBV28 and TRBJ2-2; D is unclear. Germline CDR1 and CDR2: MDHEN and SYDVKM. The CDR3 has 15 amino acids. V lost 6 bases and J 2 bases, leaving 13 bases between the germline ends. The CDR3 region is CASSPPGRNTGELFF. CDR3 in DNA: TGTGCCAGCAGCCCCCCTGGCCGCAACACCGGGGAGCTGTTTTTT.

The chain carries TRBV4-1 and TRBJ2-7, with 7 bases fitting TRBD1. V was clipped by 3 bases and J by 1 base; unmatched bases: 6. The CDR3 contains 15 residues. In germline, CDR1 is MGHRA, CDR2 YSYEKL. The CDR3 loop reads CASSQTGTASYEQYF. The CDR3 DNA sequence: TGCGCCAGCAGCCAGACAGGGACAGCTTCCTACGAGCAGTACTTC.

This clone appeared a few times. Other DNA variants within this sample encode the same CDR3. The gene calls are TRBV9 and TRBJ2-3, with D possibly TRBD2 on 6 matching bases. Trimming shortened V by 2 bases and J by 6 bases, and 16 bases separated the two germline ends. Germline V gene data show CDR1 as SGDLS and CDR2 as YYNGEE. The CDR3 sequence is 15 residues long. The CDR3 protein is CASSVGGLAGDTQYF. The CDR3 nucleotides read TGTGCCAGCAGCGTCGGAGGGTTGGCGGGGGATACGCAGTATTTT.

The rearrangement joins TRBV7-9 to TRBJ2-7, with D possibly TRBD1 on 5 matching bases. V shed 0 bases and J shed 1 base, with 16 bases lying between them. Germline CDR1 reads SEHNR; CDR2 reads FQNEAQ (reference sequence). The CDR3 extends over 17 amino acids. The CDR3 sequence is CASSLAQDTTASYEQYF. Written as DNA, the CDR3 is TGTGCCAGCAGCTTAGCACAGGACACGACCGCGTCCTACGAGCAGTACTTC.

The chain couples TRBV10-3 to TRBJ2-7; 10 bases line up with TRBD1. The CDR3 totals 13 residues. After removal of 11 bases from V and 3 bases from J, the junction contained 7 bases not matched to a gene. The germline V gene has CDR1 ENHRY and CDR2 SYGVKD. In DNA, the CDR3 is TGTGCCGTAACGGGACAGGGGATCTACGAGCAGTACTTC. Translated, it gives CAVTGQGIYEQYF.

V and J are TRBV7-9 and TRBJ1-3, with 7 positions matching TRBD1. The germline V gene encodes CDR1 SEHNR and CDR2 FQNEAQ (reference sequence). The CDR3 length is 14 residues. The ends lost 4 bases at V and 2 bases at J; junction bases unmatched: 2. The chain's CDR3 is CASSWTGAGNTIYF. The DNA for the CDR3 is TGTGCCAGCAGCTGGACAGGAGCTGGAAACACCATATATTTT.

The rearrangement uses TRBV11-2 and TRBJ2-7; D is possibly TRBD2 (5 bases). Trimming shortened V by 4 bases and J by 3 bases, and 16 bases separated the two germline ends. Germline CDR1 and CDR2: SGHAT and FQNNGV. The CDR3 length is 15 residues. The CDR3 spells CASSWTDAGDYEQYF. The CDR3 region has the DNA TGTGCCAGCAGCTGGACTGACGCCGGGGACTACGAGCAGTACTTC.

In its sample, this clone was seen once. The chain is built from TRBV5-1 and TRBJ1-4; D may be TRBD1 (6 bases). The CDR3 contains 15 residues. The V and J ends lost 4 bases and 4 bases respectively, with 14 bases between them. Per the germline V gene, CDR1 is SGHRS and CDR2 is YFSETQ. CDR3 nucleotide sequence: TGCGCCAGCAGCAACGACAGGAAGATTAATGAAAAACTGTTTTTT. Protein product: CASSNDRKINEKLFF.

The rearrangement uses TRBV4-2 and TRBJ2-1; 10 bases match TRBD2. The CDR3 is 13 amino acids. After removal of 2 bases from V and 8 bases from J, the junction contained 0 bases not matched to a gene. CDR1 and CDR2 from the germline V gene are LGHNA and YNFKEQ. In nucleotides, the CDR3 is TGTGCCAGCAGCCAACTAGCGGGAGATGAGCAGTTCTTC. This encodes CASSQLAGDEQFF.

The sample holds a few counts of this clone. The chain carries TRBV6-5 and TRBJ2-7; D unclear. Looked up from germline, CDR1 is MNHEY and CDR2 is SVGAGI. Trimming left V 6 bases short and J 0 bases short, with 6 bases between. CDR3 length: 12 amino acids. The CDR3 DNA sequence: TGTGCCAGCAGGACATCCTCCTACGAGCAGTACTTC. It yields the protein CASRTSSYEQYF.

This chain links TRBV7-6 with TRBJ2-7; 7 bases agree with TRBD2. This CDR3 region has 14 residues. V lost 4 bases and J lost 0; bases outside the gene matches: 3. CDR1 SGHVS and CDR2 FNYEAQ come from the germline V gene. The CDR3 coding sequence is TGTGCCAGCAGCTCTGGGACTAACTCCTACGAGCAGTACTTC. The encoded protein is CASSSGTNSYEQYF.

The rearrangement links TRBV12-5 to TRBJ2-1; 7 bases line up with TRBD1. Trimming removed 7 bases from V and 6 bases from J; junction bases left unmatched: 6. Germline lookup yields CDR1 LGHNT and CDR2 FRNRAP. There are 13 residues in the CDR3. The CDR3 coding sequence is TGTGCTAGTGACCCGGGACAGCTCAATGAGCAGTTCTTC. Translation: CASDPGQLNEQFF.

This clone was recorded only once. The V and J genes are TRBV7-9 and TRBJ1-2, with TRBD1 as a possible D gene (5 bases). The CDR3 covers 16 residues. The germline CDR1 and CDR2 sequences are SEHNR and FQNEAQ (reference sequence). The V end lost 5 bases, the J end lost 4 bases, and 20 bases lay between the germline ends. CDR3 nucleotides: TGTGCCAGCAGCACTCCCCGGCAGGGCTTACCCTATGGCTACACCTTC. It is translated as CASSTPRQGLPYGYTF.

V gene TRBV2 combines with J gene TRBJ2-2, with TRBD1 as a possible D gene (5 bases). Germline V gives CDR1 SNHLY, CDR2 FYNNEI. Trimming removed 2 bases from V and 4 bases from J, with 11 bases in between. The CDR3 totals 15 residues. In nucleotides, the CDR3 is TGTGCCAGCAGTGAATTAGGGGAACCCACCGGGGAGCTGTTTTTT. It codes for CASSELGEPTGELFF.

DNA of the CDR3: TGTGCCAGCAGCAGGAGTTTGACCGAGCAGTTCTTC. Translating it yields CASSRSLTEQFF. V gene TRBV7-9 combines with J gene TRBJ2-1, with D uncertain. Trimming left V 5 bases short and J 10 bases short, with 12 bases between. CDR3 length: 12 residues. Germline assignment: CDR1 SEHNR and CDR2 FQNEAQ (reference sequence).

The CDR3 region is CASRTGRGSYSNQPQHF. The CDR3 bases are TGTGCCAGCAGGACTGGCAGGGGAAGTTATAGCAATCAGCCCCAGCATTTT. This chain connects TRBV28 to TRBJ1-5, with D perhaps matching TRBD1 (6 bases). The CDR3 is 17 amino acids. V lost 6 bases, J lost 0 bases, and 18 bases lay in between. CDR1 MDHEN and CDR2 SYDVKM come from the germline V gene.

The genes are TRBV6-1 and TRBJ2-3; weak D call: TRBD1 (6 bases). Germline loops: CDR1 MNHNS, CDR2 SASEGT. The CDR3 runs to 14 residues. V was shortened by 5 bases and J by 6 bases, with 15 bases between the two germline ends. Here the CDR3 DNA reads TGTGCCAGCAGTAACAGGGAAGGGGTGGATACGCAGTATTTT. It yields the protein CASSNREGVDTQYF.

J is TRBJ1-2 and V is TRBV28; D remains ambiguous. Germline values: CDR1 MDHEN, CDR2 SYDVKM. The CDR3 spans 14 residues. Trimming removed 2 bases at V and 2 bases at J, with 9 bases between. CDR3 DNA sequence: TGTGCCAGCAGTTTAGGGGAGATGAACTATGGCTACACCTTC. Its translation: CASSLGEMNYGYTF.

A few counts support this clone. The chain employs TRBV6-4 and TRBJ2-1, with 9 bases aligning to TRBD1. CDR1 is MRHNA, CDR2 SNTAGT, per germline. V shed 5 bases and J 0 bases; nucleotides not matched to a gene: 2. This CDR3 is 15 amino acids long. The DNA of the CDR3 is TGTGCCAGCAGTCGGACAGGGGTCTCCTACAATGAGCAGTTCTTC. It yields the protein CASSRTGVSYNEQFF.

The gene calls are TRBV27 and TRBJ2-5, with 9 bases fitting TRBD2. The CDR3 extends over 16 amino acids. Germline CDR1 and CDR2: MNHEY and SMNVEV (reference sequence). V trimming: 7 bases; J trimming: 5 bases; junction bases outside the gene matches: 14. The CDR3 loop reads CASKTTPGLAGETQYF. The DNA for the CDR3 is TGTGCCAGCAAGACAACGCCGGGACTAGCTGGGGAGACCCAGTACTTC.